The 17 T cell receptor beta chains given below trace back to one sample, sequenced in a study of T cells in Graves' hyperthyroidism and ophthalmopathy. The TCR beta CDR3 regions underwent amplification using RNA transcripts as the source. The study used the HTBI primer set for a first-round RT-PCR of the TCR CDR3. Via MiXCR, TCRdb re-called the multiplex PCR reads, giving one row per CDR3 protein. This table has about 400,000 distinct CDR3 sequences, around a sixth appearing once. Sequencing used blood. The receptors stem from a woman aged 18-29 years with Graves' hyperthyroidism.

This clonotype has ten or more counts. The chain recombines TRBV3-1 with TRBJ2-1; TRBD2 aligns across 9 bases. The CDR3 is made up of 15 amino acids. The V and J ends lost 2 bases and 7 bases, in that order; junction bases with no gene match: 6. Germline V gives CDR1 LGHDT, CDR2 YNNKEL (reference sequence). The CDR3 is CASSQTGLAGNEQFF. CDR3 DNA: TGTGCCAGCAGCCAAACGGGACTAGCTGGGAATGAGCAGTTCTTC.

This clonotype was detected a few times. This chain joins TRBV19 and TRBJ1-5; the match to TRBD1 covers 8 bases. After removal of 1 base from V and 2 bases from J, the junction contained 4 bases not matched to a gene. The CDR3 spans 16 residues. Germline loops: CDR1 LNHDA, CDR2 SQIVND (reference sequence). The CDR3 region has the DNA TGTGCCAGTAGTATAGCCCCAGGGGGCCGCAATCAGCCCCAGCATTTT. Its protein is CASSIAPGGRNQPQHF.

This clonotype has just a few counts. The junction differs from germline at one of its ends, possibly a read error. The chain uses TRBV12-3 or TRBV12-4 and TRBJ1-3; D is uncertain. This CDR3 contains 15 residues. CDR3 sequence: CASSSPKIVGSTIYF. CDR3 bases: TGTGCCAGCAGTTCACCCAAAATAGTCGGAAGCACCATATATTTT.

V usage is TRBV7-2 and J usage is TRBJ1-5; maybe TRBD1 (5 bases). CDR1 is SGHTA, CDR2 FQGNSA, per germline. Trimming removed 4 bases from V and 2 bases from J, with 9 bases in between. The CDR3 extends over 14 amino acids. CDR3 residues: CTSSSTGRNQPQHF. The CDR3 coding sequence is TGTACCAGCAGCTCCACAGGTCGCAATCAGCCCCAGCATTTT.

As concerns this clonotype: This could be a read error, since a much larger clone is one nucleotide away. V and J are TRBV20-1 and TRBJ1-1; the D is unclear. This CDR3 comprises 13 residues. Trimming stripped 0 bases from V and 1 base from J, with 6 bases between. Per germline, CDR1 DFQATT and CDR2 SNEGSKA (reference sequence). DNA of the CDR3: TGCAGTGCTAGAGATCACAAGAACACTGAAGCTTTCTTT. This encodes CSARDHKNTEAFF.

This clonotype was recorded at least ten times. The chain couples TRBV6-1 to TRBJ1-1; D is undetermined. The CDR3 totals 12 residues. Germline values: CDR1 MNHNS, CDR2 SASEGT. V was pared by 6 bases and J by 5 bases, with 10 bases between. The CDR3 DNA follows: TGTGCCAGCAGCCTGGTCGAAACTGAAGCTTTCTTT. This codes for CASSLVETEAFF.

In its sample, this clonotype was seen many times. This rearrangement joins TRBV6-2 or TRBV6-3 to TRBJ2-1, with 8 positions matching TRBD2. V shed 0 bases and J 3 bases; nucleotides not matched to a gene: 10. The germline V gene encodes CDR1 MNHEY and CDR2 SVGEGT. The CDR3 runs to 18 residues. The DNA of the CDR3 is TGTGCCAGCAGTTACTCGGGACTAGTGACGAGTTACTACAATGAGCAGTTCTTC. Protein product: CASSYSGLVTSYYNEQFF.

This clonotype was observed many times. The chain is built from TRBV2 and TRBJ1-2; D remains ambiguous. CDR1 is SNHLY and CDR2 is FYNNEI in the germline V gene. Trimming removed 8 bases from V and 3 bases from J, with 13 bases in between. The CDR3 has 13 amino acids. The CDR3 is CASSPNLHYGYTF. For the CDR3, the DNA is TGTGCCAGCTCTCCTAATCTACACTATGGCTACACCTTC. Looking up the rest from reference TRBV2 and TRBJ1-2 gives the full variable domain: EPEVTQTPSHQVTQMGQEVILRCVPISNHLYFYWYRQILGQKVEFLVSFYNNEISEKSEIFDDQFSVERPDGSNFTLKIRSTKLEDSAMYFCASSPNLHYGYTFGSGTRLTVV.

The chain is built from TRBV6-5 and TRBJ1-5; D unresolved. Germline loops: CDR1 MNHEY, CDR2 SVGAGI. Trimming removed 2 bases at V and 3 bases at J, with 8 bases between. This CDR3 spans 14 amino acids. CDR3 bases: TGTGCCAGCAGTTACGGGTGGTCCAATCAGCCCCAGCATTTT. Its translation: CASSYGWSNQPQHF.

The CDR3 DNA sequence: TGCAGTGCTAGCGGACTAGCGGGAGTTGTCGGGGAGCTGTTTTTT. Residues: CSASGLAGVVGELFF. The chain is built from TRBV20-1 and TRBJ2-2; 13 positions agree with TRBD2. Looked up from germline, CDR1 is DFQATT and CDR2 is SNEGSKA (reference sequence). With 3 bases clipped from V and 7 bases from J, the junction kept 5 bases outside the gene matches. CDR3 length equals 15 residues.

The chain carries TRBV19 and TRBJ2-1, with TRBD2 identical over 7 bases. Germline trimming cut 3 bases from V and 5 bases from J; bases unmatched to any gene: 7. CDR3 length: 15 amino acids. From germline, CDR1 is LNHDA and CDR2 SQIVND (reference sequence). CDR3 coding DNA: TGTGCCAGTAGTATGGTTAGCGGGCCGAACAATGAGCAGTTCTTC. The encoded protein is CASSMVSGPNNEQFF.

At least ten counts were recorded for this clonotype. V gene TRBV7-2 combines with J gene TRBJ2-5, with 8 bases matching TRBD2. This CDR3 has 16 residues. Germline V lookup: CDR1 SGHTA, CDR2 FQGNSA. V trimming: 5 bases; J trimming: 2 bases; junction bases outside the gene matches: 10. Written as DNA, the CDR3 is TGTGCCAGCAGCACCCCGGGGGAGCGGGGGCAAGAGACCCAGTACTTC. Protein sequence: CASSTPGERGQETQYF. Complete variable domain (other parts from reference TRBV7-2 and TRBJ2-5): GAGVSQSPSNKVTEKGKDVELRCDPISGHTALYWYRQSLGQGLEFLIYFQGNSAPDKSGLPSDRFSAERTGGSVSTLTIQRTQQEDSAVYLCASSTPGERGQETQYFGPGTRLLVL.

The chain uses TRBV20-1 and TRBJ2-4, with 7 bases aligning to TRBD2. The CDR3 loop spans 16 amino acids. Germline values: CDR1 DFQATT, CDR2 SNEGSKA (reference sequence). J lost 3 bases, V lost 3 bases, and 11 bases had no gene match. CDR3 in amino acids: CSARETLREFKNIQYF. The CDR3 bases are TGCAGTGCTAGGGAAACCCTGCGGGAGTTCAAAAACATTCAGTACTTC.

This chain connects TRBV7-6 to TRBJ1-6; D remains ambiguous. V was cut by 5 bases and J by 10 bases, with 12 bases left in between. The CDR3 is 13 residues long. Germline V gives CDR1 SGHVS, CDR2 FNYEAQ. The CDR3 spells CASSLRSGSPLHF. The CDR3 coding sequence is TGTGCCAGCAGCCTCCGGTCCGGCTCACCCCTCCACTTT.

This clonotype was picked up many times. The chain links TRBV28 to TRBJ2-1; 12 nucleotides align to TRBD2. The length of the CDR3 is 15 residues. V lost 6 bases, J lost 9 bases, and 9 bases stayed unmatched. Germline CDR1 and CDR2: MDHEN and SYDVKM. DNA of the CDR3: TGTGCCAGCAGAAGTCCTAGCGGGAGGGGTCGTGAGCAGTTCTTC. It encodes CASRSPSGRGREQFF.

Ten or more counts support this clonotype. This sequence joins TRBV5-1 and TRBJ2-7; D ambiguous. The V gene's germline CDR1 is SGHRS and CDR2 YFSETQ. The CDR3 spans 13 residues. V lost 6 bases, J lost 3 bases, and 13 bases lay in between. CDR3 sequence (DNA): TGCGCCAGCAAACTGGCGGACGGCTACGAGCAGTACTTC. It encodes CASKLADGYEQYF.

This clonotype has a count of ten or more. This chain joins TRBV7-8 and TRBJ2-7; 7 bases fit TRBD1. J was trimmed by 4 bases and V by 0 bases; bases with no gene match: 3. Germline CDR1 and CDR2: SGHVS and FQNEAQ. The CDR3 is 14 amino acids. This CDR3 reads CASSLATGFYEQYF. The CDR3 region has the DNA TGTGCCAGCAGCTTAGCGACAGGGTTTTACGAGCAGTACTTC.